Listed below are T cell receptor beta chains from one sample, sequenced in a study of blood T cell repertoires in COVID-19. Data came from immunoSEQ multiplex PCR; TCRdb stores just in-frame clones and leaves some out. The data show 300,000 to 450,000 clones, approximately 81% seen once. Sequencing was performed on peripheral blood. The origin of the receptors is a woman aged 18-35 years with acute or convalescent COVID-19. CDR3s include the opening cysteine and the closing phenylalanine or tryptophan. Fields, in order: V gene, D gene, J gene, clone size, CDR3 protein, CDR3 DNA. A D gene is named only where the DNA matches it firmly. Rows give clone size only sometimes, using once, few, many, or a class for an expanded clone.

>TRBV28|-|TRBJ2-4|-
CASNPVRGLAKNIQYF
TGTGCCAGCAATCCCGTAAGGGGTTTGGCCAAAAACATTCAGTACTTC
>TRBV24-1|TRBD1|TRBJ2-1|-
CATSGVQGRPNNEQFF
TGTGCCACCAGTGGTGTACAGGGGCGCCCTAACAATGAGCAGTTCTTC
>TRBV18|TRBD1|TRBJ2-5|-
CASSYNRGHETQYF
TGTGCCAGCTCATATAACAGGGGGCACGAGACCCAGTACTTC
>TRBV18|TRBD1|TRBJ1-1|-
CASSPGTGRAEAFF
TGTGCCAGCTCACCGGGGACAGGGAGGGCTGAAGCTTTCTTT
>TRBV2|-|TRBJ2-5|-
CAGNRDTRETQYF
TGTGCCGGAAACAGGGACACCCGTGAGACCCAGTACTTC
>TRBV4-2|TRBD2|TRBJ2-7|-
CASSQGISGGSSYEQYF
TGTGCCAGCAGCCAAGGGATCAGCGGGGGGAGCTCCTACGAGCAGTACTTC
>TRBV27|TRBD2|TRBJ2-7|-
CATWGGYEQYF
TGTGCCACCTGGGGGGGCTACGAGCAGTACTTC
>TRBV6-5|TRBD2|TRBJ2-1|-
CASPGTSGRFDEQFF
TGTGCCAGCCCAGGGACTAGCGGGAGATTCGATGAGCAGTTCTTC
>TRBV5-6|-|TRBJ2-3|-
CASSFRAGIGNTQYF
TGTGCCAGCAGCTTCCGGGCAGGGATTGGAAATACGCAGTATTTT
>TRBV11-3|-|TRBJ1-1|-
CASSSAGAEAFF
TGTGCCAGCAGCTCCGCGGGGGCTGAAGCTTTCTTT
>TRBV6-1|-|TRBJ2-2|-
CASSEARDWNTGELFF
TGTGCCAGCAGTGAGGCCCGGGACTGGAACACCGGGGAGCTGTTTTTT
>TRBV7-8|TRBD1|TRBJ1-2|few
CASSFDRDRYTF
TGTGCCAGCAGCTTCGACAGGGATCGCTACACCTTC
>TRBV19|-|TRBJ1-5|-
CASRYTTASNQPQHF
TGTGCCAGTAGATATACGACTGCTAGCAATCAGCCCCAGCATTTT
>TRBV19|-|TRBJ2-5|once
CASMGSMETQYF
TGTGCCAGTATGGGTAGCATGGAGACCCAGTACTTC
>TRBV6-6|-|TRBJ1-1|-
CASRDPGEAEAFF
TGTGCCAGCCGGGACCCCGGGGAGGCTGAAGCTTTCTTT
>TRBV7-8|-|TRBJ1-2|-
CASSLDVDNGYTF
TGTGCCAGCAGCTTAGATGTTGACAATGGCTACACCTTC
>TRBV24-1|TRBD1|TRBJ1-5|once
CATSDTGQGYQPQHF
TGTGCCACCAGTGACACGGGACAGGGCTATCAGCCCCAGCATTTT
>TRBV19|TRBD1|TRBJ1-5|-
CASSPTGTASNQPQHF
TGTGCCAGTAGTCCAACCGGGACAGCAAGCAATCAGCCCCAGCATTTT
>TRBV2|TRBD1|TRBJ2-2|-
CASSAQGATGTGELFF
TGTGCCAGCAGTGCCCAGGGGGCCACTGGCACCGGGGAGCTGTTTTTT
>TRBV6-5|TRBD1|TRBJ1-1|-
CASIRTGEAFF
TGTGCCAGCATTAGGACAGGTGAAGCTTTCTTT
>TRBV3-1/TRBV3-2|-|TRBJ1-1|-
CASSAPQQNTEAFF
TGTGCCAGCAGCGCCCCACAGCAAAACACTGAAGCTTTCTTT
>TRBV12-5|-|TRBJ1-1|-
CASGFPGTEAFF
TGTGCTAGTGGTTTCCCGGGAACTGAAGCTTTCTTT
>TRBV18|TRBD2|TRBJ2-3|-
CASSHAGEGPSLQDTQYF
TGTGCCAGCTCACACGCCGGGGAGGGACCAAGTTTACAAGATACGCAGTATTTT
>TRBV7-2|-|TRBJ1-5|once
CASSLGLRRGHQPQHF
TGTGCCAGCAGCTTGGGCCTTCGGCGGGGGCATCAGCCCCAGCATTTT
>TRBV20-1|TRBD2|TRBJ2-3|-
CSASYGSGSADTQYF
TGCAGTGCTAGTTACGGTAGCGGGAGCGCAGATACGCAGTATTTT
>TRBV20-1|TRBD2|TRBJ2-3|once
CSASDSGSTDTQYF
TGCAGTGCTAGTGATAGCGGGAGTACAGATACGCAGTATTTT
>TRBV7-3|-|TRBJ2-1|-
CASSLNPPPSGYNEQFF
TGTGCCAGCAGCTTAAATCCCCCCCCCAGCGGGTACAATGAGCAGTTCTTC
>TRBV24-1|-|TRBJ2-3|-
CATSDLRSGSTDTQYF
TGTGCCACCAGTGATTTGAGGTCAGGGAGCACAGATACGCAGTATTTT
>TRBV12-3/TRBV12-4|-|TRBJ2-1|-
CASSHAGYNEQFF
TGTGCCAGCAGCCACGCAGGCTACAATGAGCAGTTCTTC
>TRBV14|TRBD1|TRBJ2-7|-
CASSQEHRGAEQYF
TGTGCCAGCAGCCAAGAGCACAGGGGAGCCGAGCAGTACTTC
>TRBV7-8|TRBD1|TRBJ2-5|-
CASSRGTGLEETQYF
TGTGCCAGCAGCCGAGGGACAGGGCTTGAAGAGACCCAGTACTTC
>TRBV30|-|TRBJ1-5|-
CAWSTQITGQPQHF
TGTGCCTGGAGTACGCAGATAACAGGTCAGCCCCAGCATTTT
>TRBV28|TRBD2|TRBJ2-7|many
CASNAPGTSSYEQYF
TGTGCCAGCAACGCCCCCGGGACTAGCTCCTACGAGCAGTACTTC
>TRBV11-3|-|TRBJ2-7|-
CASSFESSYEQYF
TGTGCCAGCAGCTTTGAGAGCTCCTACGAGCAGTACTTC
>TRBV7-2|-|TRBJ2-5|-
CASSFNAANQETQYF
TGTGCCAGCAGCTTTAACGCGGCAAACCAAGAGACCCAGTACTTC
>TRBV28|-|TRBJ1-5|-
CASSTYPVGNQPQHF
TGTGCCAGCAGTACTTACCCGGTCGGCAATCAGCCCCAGCATTTT
>TRBV3-1/TRBV3-2|TRBD1|TRBJ2-3|-
CASSLRTGDGGRPDTQYF
TGTGCCAGCAGCCTGAGGACAGGGGATGGGGGGCGGCCAGATACGCAGTATTTT
>TRBV3-1/TRBV3-2|-|TRBJ2-7|-
CASSQIVTGTLADEQYF
TGTGCCAGCAGCCAAATCGTCACAGGGACCCTCGCTGACGAGCAGTACTTC